This T cell receptor (beta chain) was documented in a study of T-cell reconstitution after alpha-beta-depleted transplantation in children. Study-level points and caveats: Surviving thymic progenitors and recipient T cells were the source of high TCRbeta diversity at day 60 in some patients. T-cell numbers and diversity, one year after transplant, stemmed largely from T cells that were newly produced. Alpha-beta T cells present about two months after transplant were reported to originate from several hundred expanded graft clones.

Construction of the TCRbeta library involved unique molecular identifiers. In TCRdb, the PCR reads were re-called with MiXCR into one record per CDR3 protein. Of more than 300,000 distinct CDR3 sequences listed, around 15% are singletons. In this sample, this clonotype turned up many times. Antigen unknown. V dropped 6 bases and J dropped 1 base, with 10 bases sitting between them. Germline loops: CDR1 SGDLS, CDR2 YYNGEE. The CDR3 spans 14 residues. This TCR was sampled from a male patient between 2 and 9 years old who had a stem cell transplant for acute lymphoblastic leukemia, so the T cells may come from the graft donor. The chain joins TRBV9 to TRBJ2-2; tentatively, D is TRBD1 or TRBD2 (5 bases each). The material sequenced was PBMCs, mostly from graft donor cells, taken 360 days after TCRalphabeta/CD19-depleted stem cell transplant. The CDR3 coding sequence is TGTGCCAGCACCCAGGGAGTGAACACCGGGGAGCTGTTTTTT. Protein product: CASTQGVNTGELFF.